Each of the 24 T cell receptor beta chains below was sequenced from the same sample in a study of T cells in Graves' hyperthyroidism and ophthalmopathy. Authors of the study amplified TCR beta CDR3 regions from RNA transcripts. HTBI primers were the set used in a first-round RT-PCR of the TCR CDR3. A single record per CDR3 protein comes from TCRdb applying MiXCR to the multiplex PCR reads. The table includes roughly 840,000 distinct CDR3 sequences, about 38% detected once. Sequenced material: blood. These receptors all stem from a man aged 18 to 30 with Graves' hyperthyroidism.

This clonotype was recorded a few times. V gene TRBV4-3 combines with J gene TRBJ1-1, with D hard to call. CDR1 and CDR2 (germline): LGHNA, YSLEER. The CDR3 is made up of 16 amino acids. V was pared by 0 bases and J by 1 base, with 12 bases between. As DNA, the CDR3 is TGCGCCAGCAGCCAAGAGACCCTCGATCAGAACACTGAAGCTTTCTTT. Its translation: CASSQETLDQNTEAFF.

The rearrangement joins TRBV12-5 to TRBJ1-1, with D tentatively TRBD1 (6 bases). Trimming took off 5 bases at V and 3 bases at J, with 10 bases between the two ends. The germline V gene has CDR1 LGHNT and CDR2 FRNRAP. This CDR3 has 13 amino acids. The CDR3 loop reads CASGNTGYTEAFF. DNA of the CDR3: TGTGCTAGTGGTAACACAGGGTACACTGAAGCTTTCTTT.

Here the CDR3 DNA reads TGCAGTGCTAGCGACAGGGGAGATACGCAGTATTTT. Translated, it gives CSASDRGDTQYF. The J gene is TRBJ2-3, the V gene TRBV20-1; 8 nucleotides agree with TRBD1. CDR3 size: 12 residues. The trim removed 3 bases at V and 5 bases at J, leaving 1 base unmatched. Looked up from germline, CDR1 is DFQATT and CDR2 is SNEGSKA (reference sequence).

This rearrangement joins TRBV7-2 to TRBJ2-7; tentatively, D is TRBD2 (6 bases). The V gene's germline CDR1 is SGHTA and CDR2 FQGNSA. Trimming pared 6 bases from V and 4 bases from J, leaving 16 bases between. CDR3 length equals 14 residues. CDR3 DNA: TGTGCCAGCAGTTACGCCGGGGGACCTTACGAGCAGTACTTC. Residues: CASSYAGGPYEQYF.

CDR3 loop: CASSLAFGFQETQYF. The CDR3 nucleotides are TGTGCCAGCAGCTTAGCATTCGGATTTCAAGAGACCCAGTACTTC. This chain connects TRBV11-2 to TRBJ2-5, with unresolved D. The germline gives CDR1 SGHAT, CDR2 FQNNGV. The CDR3 totals 15 residues. Trimming removed 1 base from V and 2 bases from J, with 11 bases in between.

This clonotype was picked up many times. The chain carries TRBV19 and TRBJ1-2; the match to TRBD1 covers 7 bases. This CDR3 is built from 13 residues. The J segment lost 6 bases and the V segment lost 6 bases, leaving 7 bases of the junction unmatched. Looked up from germline, CDR1 is LNHDA and CDR2 is SQIVND (reference sequence). The CDR3 loop is CASRFLGQDGYTF. The CDR3 DNA reads as TGTGCCAGTAGATTCCTCGGACAGGATGGCTACACCTTC.

In its sample, this clonotype was seen a few times. One junction end disagrees with the germline gene, perhaps due to a read error. V usage is TRBV9 and J usage is TRBJ1-3; 9 bases are a match to TRBD1. This CDR3 has 14 residues. Germline CDR1 SGDLS, CDR2 YYNGEE. In nucleotides, the CDR3 is TGTGCCAGCATGCAGCCGGGACAGGGAAACACCGTATATTTT. Translating gives CASMQPGQGNTVYF.

The chain carries TRBV9 and TRBJ2-2, with D hard to call. With 0 bases removed from V and 0 bases from J, the gap between germline ends came to 9 bases. Germline lookup yields CDR1 SGDLS and CDR2 YYNGEE. The CDR3 consists of 16 residues. The CDR3 loop is CASSVEMGPNTGELFF. In DNA, the CDR3 is TGTGCCAGCAGCGTAGAGATGGGCCCGAACACCGGGGAGCTGTTTTTT. Variable domain in full (rest from reference TRBV9 and TRBJ2-2): DSGVTQTPKHLITATGQRVTLRCSPRSGDLSVYWYQQSLDQGLQFLIQYYNGEERAKGNILERFSAQQFPDLHSELNLSSLELGDSALYFCASSVEMGPNTGELFFGEGSRLTVL.

J is TRBJ1-1 and V is TRBV14; TRBD1 aligns across 7 bases. V lost 4 bases to trimming and J lost 6 bases; unmatched junction nucleotides: 8. CDR1 is SGHDN, CDR2 FVKESK, per germline. The CDR3 length is 14 residues. The CDR3 protein is CASSRNRGRAEAFF. DNA for the CDR3: TGTGCCAGCAGCCGAAACAGGGGTAGGGCTGAAGCTTTCTTT.

This clonotype was seen at least ten times. This chain connects TRBV29-1 to TRBJ2-5; TRBD1 is a possible D gene (5 bases). V gave up 3 bases and J gave up 5 bases, with 13 bases separating them. CDR3 size: 13 residues. Germline loops: CDR1 SQVTM, CDR2 ANQGSEA. The CDR3, as DNA: TGCAGCGTTGAGTCTACAGGCGGCGAGACCCAGTACTTC. Protein: CSVESTGGETQYF.

The chain uses TRBV7-3 and TRBJ1-5; 9 nucleotides line up with TRBD1. The CDR3 has 15 amino acids. J lost 6 bases, V lost 5 bases, and 8 bases had no gene match. Germline V CDR1 and CDR2: SGHTA, FQGTGA. CDR3: CASSLDRGFGQPQHF. The CDR3 region has the DNA TGTGCCAGCAGCCTGGACAGGGGATTTGGTCAGCCCCAGCATTTT. The variable domain in full, with the rest retrieved from reference TRBV7-3 and TRBJ1-5, is GAGVSQTPSNKVTEKGKYVELRCDPISGHTALYWYRQSLGQGPEFLIYFQGTGAADDSGLPNDRFFAVRPEGSVSTLKIQRTERGDSAVYLCASSLDRGFGQPQHFGDGTRLSIL.

The rearrangement joins TRBV15 to TRBJ1-5, with a possible D match to TRBD1 (5 bases). V shed 3 bases and J shed 4 bases, with 22 bases lying between them. This CDR3 comprises 18 residues. CDR1 and CDR2 (germline): LNHNV, YYDKDF (reference sequence). CDR3 nucleotides: TGTGCCACCAGCAGCTTGGACCCTCTGGGGGGGATGAATCAGCCCCAGCATTTT. It yields the protein CATSSLDPLGGMNQPQHF.

The rearrangement links TRBV11-1 to TRBJ2-2; 7 nucleotides agree with TRBD2. This CDR3 is 16 amino acids long. The germline V gene has CDR1 SGHAT and CDR2 FQDESV (reference sequence). J lost 7 bases, V lost 3 bases, and 11 bases had no gene match. CDR3 in amino acids: CASSFQVAGLLGELFF. The CDR3 DNA reads as TGTGCCAGCAGCTTTCAGGTAGCGGGTCTGCTCGGGGAGCTGTTTTTT.

This clonotype was counted many times. The chain links TRBV10-3 to TRBJ1-5; 8 bases fit TRBD1. CDR1 and CDR2 (germline): ENHRY, SYGVKD. The CDR3 spans 19 residues. V lost 3 bases to trimming and J lost 2 bases; unmatched junction nucleotides: 15. In DNA form, the CDR3 reads TGTGCCATCAGTGAAGCGGACAGGGAAGGTTTGTACGGCAATCAGCCCCAGCATTTT. This translates into CAISEADREGLYGNQPQHF.

This clonotype was observed at least ten times. This chain connects TRBV24-1 to TRBJ1-1, with a tentative D call TRBD1 (5 bases). Germline values: CDR1 KGHDR, CDR2 SFDVKD. V was clipped by 12 bases and J by 0 bases, with 13 bases between them. This CDR3 has 13 residues. CDR3 loop: CAGPGAMNTEAFF. CDR3 nucleotide sequence: TGTGCCGGCCCCGGGGCCATGAACACTGAAGCTTTCTTT.

The gene calls are TRBV29-1 and TRBJ2-5; 8 nucleotides line up with TRBD2. Germline V gene lookup returns CDR1 SQVTM and CDR2 ANQGSEA. The V gene end was trimmed by 8 bases and the J gene end by 1 base; junction bases not matched to a gene: 12. The CDR3 runs 15 residues. The CDR3 DNA reads as TGCAGCAGTGATTGGGCTAGCGGGTTCCAAGAGACCCAGTACTTC. It yields the protein CSSDWASGFQETQYF.

Remarks on this clonotype: An end of the junction differs from the germline gene, which may be a read error. The gene calls are TRBV7-3 and TRBJ2-7, with no clear D. This CDR3 region has 15 residues. CDR1 is SGHTA and CDR2 is FQGTGA in the germline V gene. Here the CDR3 reads CASSQDRFRTYEQYF. In DNA, the CDR3 is TGCGCCAGCAGCCAAGATCGATTCAGAACCTACGAGCAGTACTTC. The full variable domain, completed using reference TRBV7-3 and TRBJ2-7, is GAGVSQTPSNKVTEKGKYVELRCDPISGHTALYWYRQSLGQGPEFLIYFQGTGAADDSGLPNDRFFAVRPEGSVSTLKIQRTERGDSAVYLCASSQDRFRTYEQYFGPGTRLTVT.

This clonotype came up many times. This rearrangement joins TRBV2 to TRBJ1-5, with D possibly TRBD1 on 6 matching bases. The V end was cut by 11 bases, the J end by 3 bases, with 14 bases between. Germline CDR1 reads SNHLY; CDR2 reads FYNNEI. The CDR3 is 13 amino acids. CDR3 in amino acids: CACNWGPNQPQHF. Here the CDR3 DNA reads TGTGCCTGCAACTGGGGGCCCAATCAGCCCCAGCATTTT.

The rearrangement uses TRBV7-2 and TRBJ2-7; 15 positions agree with TRBD2. Germline values: CDR1 SGHTA, CDR2 FQGNSA. Unmatched junction bases numbered 9, after V lost 3 bases and J lost 6 bases. The CDR3 loop spans 17 amino acids. The CDR3 region has the DNA TGTGCCAGCAGCTTGGGGACTAGCGGGAGGAGAGGGGGCGAGCAGTACTTC. It specifies CASSLGTSGRRGGEQYF. Variable domain in full (rest from reference TRBV7-2 and TRBJ2-7): GAGVSQSPSNKVTEKGKDVELRCDPISGHTALYWYRQSLGQGLEFLIYFQGNSAPDKSGLPSDRFSAERTGGSVSTLTIQRTQQEDSAVYLCASSLGTSGRRGGEQYFGPGTRLTVT.

The chain couples TRBV7-2 to TRBJ1-6; D unclear. Germline V gene lookup returns CDR1 SGHTA and CDR2 FQGNSA. The CDR3 consists of 15 residues. With 6 bases removed from V and 10 bases from J, the gap between germline ends came to 19 bases. The CDR3 nucleotides read TGTGCCAGCAGGGGGTTGAGACCTCCCCACTCACCCCTCCACTTT. Translated: CASRGLRPPHSPLHF.

This chain connects TRBV5-4 to TRBJ2-7; TRBD2 matches 8 bases. V trimming: 4 bases; J trimming: 4 bases; junction bases outside the gene matches: 22. CDR1 is SGHNT, CDR2 YYREEE, per germline (reference sequence). The CDR3 spans 19 residues. CDR3 nucleotide sequence: TGTGCCAGCAGCAGCCGAGAGTTTTTAAGCGGGAGAGTCCAATACGAGCAGTACTTC. Translating gives CASSSREFLSGRVQYEQYF.

This chain joins TRBV2 and TRBJ1-1; 10 nucleotides match TRBD1. Germline lookup yields CDR1 SNHLY and CDR2 FYNNEI. There are 15 residues in the CDR3. V shed 6 bases, J shed 7 bases, and the junction held 11 bases outside the gene matches. DNA of the CDR3: TGTGCCAGCAGCTCTTTCCGGGACAGGGGAGATGAAGCTTTCTTT. Translated, it gives CASSSFRDRGDEAFF.

This clonotype was observed a single time. A read error may explain this, as a much larger clone is one base away. The chain has TRBV10-2 and TRBJ1-1; D is uncertain. CDR3 size: 13 residues. Germline loops: CDR1 WSHSY, CDR2 SAAADI. V was clipped by 4 bases and J by 7 bases, with 13 bases between them. CDR3 in DNA: TGCGCCAGCAGTGGGTCAGGACTGGATGAAGCTTTCTTT. It codes for CASSGSGLDEAFF.

As concerns this clonotype: Sequence at one end of the junction differs from germline and may be a read error. This chain connects TRBV2 to TRBJ1-4, with 9 nucleotides matching TRBD1. Germline V lookup: CDR1 SNHLY, CDR2 FYNNEI. CDR3 size: 18 residues. This chain's CDR3 is CASSLQRGTGLTNEKLFF. CDR3 DNA: TGCGCCAGCAGCCTCCAGCGAGGGACAGGGCTAACTAATGAAAAACTGTTTTTT.